The 20 T cell receptor beta chains in this list originate from one sample, sequenced in a study of blood T cell repertoires in COVID-19 (dated by TCRdb to about 2020). Library construction relied on the immunoSEQ multiplex PCR assay. TCRdb obtained this table from immuneACCESS and retained in-frame rearrangements with V and J assigned. These tables miss some clones; where compared with another copy, unresolved V genes account for less than half of the shortfall, and the remainder is unexplained. The table for this sample lists a few hundred thousand clones; roughly 88% of them were counted only once. The ten top clones hold under 2.5% of the sample. Material: PBMCs or T cells enriched from blood (not recorded which). The source of these receptors is a man aged 25 to 45 who had recovered from COVID-19.

This chain links TRBV5-4 with TRBJ1-2; D possibly corresponds to TRBD1 (5 bases). CDR1 SGHNT and CDR2 YYREEE come from the germline V gene (reference sequence). CDR3 length: 14 residues. V was trimmed by 0 bases and J by 10 bases, leaving 16 bases between them. CDR3 in DNA: TGTGCCAGCAGCTTGGCCTTGGACAAGGCCCTCTACACCTTC. Its translation: CASSLALDKALYTF. Variable domain in full (rest from reference TRBV5-4 and TRBJ1-2): ETGVTQSPTHLIKTRGQQVTLRCSSQSGHNTVSWYQQALGQGPQFIFQYYREEENGRGNFPPRFSGLQFPNYSSELNVNALELDDSALYLCASSLALDKALYTFGSGTRLTVV.

The genes are TRBV4-1 and TRBJ1-5, with 7 positions matching TRBD1. The V gene end was trimmed by 3 bases and the J gene end by 0 bases; junction bases not matched to a gene: 2. The germline V gene has CDR1 MGHRA and CDR2 YSYEKL. The CDR3 totals 15 residues. CDR3 in DNA: TGCGCCAGCAGCCATGACAGGGCTAGCAATCAGCCCCAGCATTTT. It specifies CASSHDRASNQPQHF.

The rearrangement links TRBV12-3 or TRBV12-4 to TRBJ1-2, with TRBD1 identical over 8 bases. The CDR3 totals 13 residues. V shed 5 bases and J 12 bases; nucleotides not matched to a gene: 11. The CDR3, as DNA: TGTGCCAGCAGTCTCCATCTGGGACAGGTGAACACCTTC. Translation gives CASSLHLGQVNTF.

The rearrangement uses TRBV30 and TRBJ1-5; D unclear. V lost 0 bases, J lost 0 bases, and 12 bases lay in between. The CDR3 is made up of 16 amino acids. From germline, CDR1 is GTSNPN and CDR2 SVGIG (reference sequence). The CDR3 bases are TGTGCCTGGAGTGTCCGAAGCGGGTATAGCAATCAGCCCCAGCATTTT. Translation gives CAWSVRSGYSNQPQHF.

This chain uses TRBV4-1 with TRBJ2-1; maybe TRBD2 (6 bases). The CDR3 is 17 amino acids. The V end lost 4 bases, the J end lost 1 base, and 17 bases lay between the germline ends. The germline CDR1 and CDR2 sequences are MGHRA and YSYEKL. The DNA of the CDR3 is TGCGCCAGCAGCCCCCGCGGGGCAGTGGCATCCTACAATGAGCAGTTCTTC. Protein product: CASSPRGAVASYNEQFF.

The gene calls are TRBV5-1 and TRBJ1-1; D might be TRBD1 (6 bases). Trimming pared 4 bases from V and 1 base from J, leaving 14 bases between. The CDR3 length is 15 residues. The germline V gene has CDR1 SGHRS and CDR2 YFSETQ. The DNA of the CDR3 is TGCGCCAGCAGCCGAGGAACAGGGCGGAACACTGAAGCTTTCTTT. Its protein is CASSRGTGRNTEAFF.

This chain joins TRBV7-2 and TRBJ2-7; D remains unclear. Germline V gene lookup returns CDR1 SGHTA and CDR2 FQGNSA. V was pared by 1 base and J by 0 bases, with 10 bases between. The CDR3 contains 15 residues. The DNA of the CDR3 is TGTGCCAGCAGCTTAGGGCCGCCGTCCTCCTACGAGCAGTACTTC. Translated: CASSLGPPSSYEQYF.

About this clone: The identical CDR3 is also encoded by other nucleotide sequences in the sample. The chain joins TRBV7-2 to TRBJ2-5; D is perhaps TRBD2 (6 bases). CDR3 length: 14 residues. V was trimmed by 0 bases and J by 5 bases, leaving 10 bases between them. The germline CDR1 and CDR2 sequences are SGHTA and FQGNSA. CDR3 in DNA: TGTGCCAGCAGCTTAGCGGGGGGAAGGGAGACCCAGTACTTC. Its protein is CASSLAGGRETQYF. The complete variable domain, with remaining parts taken from reference TRBV7-2 and TRBJ2-5, reads GAGVSQSPSNKVTEKGKDVELRCDPISGHTALYWYRQSLGQGLEFLIYFQGNSAPDKSGLPSDRFSAERTGGSVSTLTIQRTQQEDSAVYLCASSLAGGRETQYFGPGTRLLVL.

The chain combines TRBV19 with TRBJ1-2, with D possibly being TRBD1 (6 bases). CDR1 LNHDA and CDR2 SQIVND come from the germline V gene (reference sequence). The V gene lost 4 bases and the J gene lost 4 bases, with 13 bases spanning the gap. The CDR3 is made up of 14 amino acids. The CDR3, as DNA: TGTGCCAGTAGTACCAGGACAGCGCCCTATGGCTACACCTTC. This encodes CASSTRTAPYGYTF.

The J gene is TRBJ1-5, the V gene TRBV30; D uncertain. Germline assignment: CDR1 GTSNPN and CDR2 SVGIG (reference sequence). This CDR3 region has 13 residues. Trimming removed 1 base from V and 5 bases from J, with 9 bases in between. The CDR3 protein is CAWSDSLDQPQHF. The CDR3 DNA reads as TGTGCCTGGAGTGACAGCCTTGATCAGCCCCAGCATTTT.

The chain employs TRBV4-3 and TRBJ2-7, with TRBD2 as a possible D gene (7 bases). V shed 4 bases and J shed 4 bases, with 14 bases lying between them. Germline V gene sequence: CDR1 LGHNA, CDR2 YSLEER. CDR3 size: 14 residues. As DNA, the CDR3 is TGCGCCAGCAGCCCTGGGGGGGGCAGTTACGAGCAGTACTTC. Encoded protein: CASSPGGGSYEQYF.

The chain combines TRBV27 with TRBJ1-2, with a possible D match to TRBD1 (5 bases). CDR3 length equals 16 residues. Trimming took 6 bases from V and 2 from J, leaving 19 bases between them. Germline V gene sequence: CDR1 MNHEY, CDR2 SMNVEV (reference sequence). CDR3 loop: CASSTYARASNYGYTF. Here the CDR3 DNA reads TGTGCCAGCAGCACCTACGCCAGGGCGTCCAACTATGGCTACACCTTC.

The chain has TRBV3-1 (or the pseudogene TRBV3-2) and TRBJ2-1, with 9 nucleotides matching TRBD2. The CDR3 spans 18 residues. V shed 0 bases and J 9 bases; nucleotides not matched to a gene: 15. Per the germline V gene, CDR1 is LGHDT and CDR2 is YNNKEL (reference sequence). This chain's CDR3 is CASSQEGVSGGPQGEQFF. In nucleotides, the CDR3 is TGTGCCAGCAGCCAAGAAGGGGTGAGCGGGGGGCCTCAGGGTGAGCAGTTCTTC.

The V call is TRBV3-1 (or the pseudogene TRBV3-2), the J call TRBJ2-6; D might be TRBD2 (5 bases). Germline V lookup: CDR1 LGHDT, CDR2 YNNKEL (reference sequence). Trimming left V 3 bases short and J 0 bases short, with 18 bases between. This CDR3 is 19 amino acids long. The CDR3 is CASSQNSESQSSGANVLTF. In nucleotides, the CDR3 is TGTGCCAGCAGCCAGAATAGCGAAAGTCAATCCTCTGGGGCCAACGTCCTGACTTTC.

V is TRBV6-1 and J is TRBJ1-6, with D unresolved. Germline assignment: CDR1 MNHNS and CDR2 SASEGT. The ends were cut back, 2 bases at V and 6 bases at J, with 11 bases in the middle. CDR3 length equals 15 residues. In DNA form, the CDR3 reads TGTGCCAGCAGTGAAATCCAGGTCCCTAATTCACCCCTCCACTTT. Its protein product is CASSEIQVPNSPLHF.

V usage is TRBV9 and J usage is TRBJ2-3; D might be TRBD1 (6 bases). The CDR3 is made up of 14 amino acids. Looked up from germline, CDR1 is SGDLS and CDR2 is YYNGEE. Trimming pared 3 bases from V and 5 bases from J, leaving 13 bases between. CDR3 nucleotides: TGTGCCAGCAGCGCGACTGGGACAAAAGATACGCAGTATTTT. Amino acid sequence: CASSATGTKDTQYF.

This sequence joins TRBV7-9 and TRBJ1-4, with 8 bases fitting TRBD1. Per germline, CDR1 SEHNR and CDR2 FQNEAQ (reference sequence). This CDR3 contains 20 residues. The trim removed 5 bases at V and 5 bases at J, leaving 22 bases unmatched. CDR3 sequence reads: CASSTDPPDRENPRNEKLFF. The CDR3 region has the DNA TGTGCCAGCAGCACCGACCCTCCGGACAGGGAAAACCCACGAAATGAAAAACTGTTTTTT.

The CDR3, as DNA: TGTGCCAGCAGCTTGCTGCAGGCAACCTACGAGCAGTACTTC. This gives the protein CASSLLQATYEQYF. V and J are TRBV5-6 and TRBJ2-7; no clear D. This CDR3 is built from 14 residues. V lost 1 base and J lost 2, with 10 bases in between. Germline V gene sequence: CDR1 SGHDT, CDR2 YYEEEE.

This chain connects TRBV5-4 to TRBJ2-4, with TRBD1 identical over 8 bases. Germline assignment: CDR1 SGHNT and CDR2 YYREEE (reference sequence). V gave up 4 bases and J gave up 5 bases; unmatched junction bases: 5. CDR3 length: 14 residues. This CDR3 is CASSGGQAENIQYF. CDR3 bases: TGTGCCAGCAGCGGGGGACAGGCTGAAAACATTCAGTACTTC.

The chain couples TRBV6-5 to TRBJ1-6; 7 bases align to TRBD1. The trim removed 5 bases at V and 10 bases at J, leaving 5 bases unmatched. CDR3 size: 13 residues. Per the germline V gene, CDR1 is MNHEY and CDR2 is SVGAGI. DNA of the CDR3: TGTGCCAGCAGTCAAACAGGGGCCTCACCCCTCCACTTT. Translated, it gives CASSQTGASPLHF.